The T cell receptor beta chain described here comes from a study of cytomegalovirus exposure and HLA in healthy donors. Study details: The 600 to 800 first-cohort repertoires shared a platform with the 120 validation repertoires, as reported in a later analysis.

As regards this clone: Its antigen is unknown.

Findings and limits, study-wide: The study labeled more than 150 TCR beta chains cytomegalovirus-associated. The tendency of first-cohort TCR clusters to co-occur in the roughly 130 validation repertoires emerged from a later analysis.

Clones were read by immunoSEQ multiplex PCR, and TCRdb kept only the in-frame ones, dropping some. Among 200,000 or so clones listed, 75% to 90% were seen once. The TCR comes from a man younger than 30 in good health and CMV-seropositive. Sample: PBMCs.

Here the CDR3 reads CASSLALRGSTGELFF. The CDR3 bases are TGTGCCAGCAGCTTAGCTTTAAGGGGAAGCACCGGGGAGCTGTTTTTT. The rearrangement joins TRBV7-9 to TRBJ2-2; D is perhaps TRBD1 (5 bases). The ends were cut back, 0 bases at V and 4 bases at J, with 12 bases in the middle. The CDR3 extends over 16 amino acids. From germline, CDR1 is SEHNR and CDR2 FQNEAQ (reference sequence). The full variable domain, with the rest looked up from reference TRBV7-9 and TRBJ2-2, is DTGVSQNPRHKITKRGQNVTFRCDPISEHNRLYWYRQTLGQGPEFLTYFQNEAQLEKSRLLSDRFSAERPKGSFSTLEIQRTEQGDSAMYLCASSLALRGSTGELFFGEGSRLTVL.